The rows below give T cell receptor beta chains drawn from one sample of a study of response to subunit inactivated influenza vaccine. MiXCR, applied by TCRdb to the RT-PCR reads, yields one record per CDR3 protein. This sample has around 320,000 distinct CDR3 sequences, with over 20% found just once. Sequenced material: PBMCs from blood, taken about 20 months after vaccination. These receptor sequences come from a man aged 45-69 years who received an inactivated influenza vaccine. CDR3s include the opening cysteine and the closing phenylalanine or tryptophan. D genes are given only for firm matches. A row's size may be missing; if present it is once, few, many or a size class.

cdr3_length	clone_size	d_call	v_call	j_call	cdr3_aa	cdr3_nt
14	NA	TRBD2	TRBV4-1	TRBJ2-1	CASSPYGGADEQFF	TGCGCCAGCAGCCCTTACGGGGGGGCAGATGAGCAGTTCTTC
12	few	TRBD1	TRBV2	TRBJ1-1	CASNTGGTEAFF	TGTGCCAGCAATACAGGGGGCACTGAAGCTTTCTTT
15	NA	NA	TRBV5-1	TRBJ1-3	CASSAGDLSGNTIYF	TGCGCCAGCAGCGCGGGGGACCTCTCTGGAAACACCATATATTTT
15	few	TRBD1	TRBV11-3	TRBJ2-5	CASSRGGRTEETQYF	TGTGCCAGCAGCCGAGGGGGCAGGACGGAAGAGACCCAGTACTTC
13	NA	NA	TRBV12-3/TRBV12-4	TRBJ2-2	CASSLQGTGELFF	TGTGCCAGCAGTTTACAGGGGACCGGGGAGCTGTTTTTT
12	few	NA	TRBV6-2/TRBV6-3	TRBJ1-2	CASKKAGYGYTF	TGTGCCAGCAAGAAGGCGGGATATGGCTACACCTTC
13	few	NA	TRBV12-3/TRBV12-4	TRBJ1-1	CASSFGGTTEAFF	TGTGCCAGCAGTTTTGGGGGGACCACTGAAGCTTTCTTT
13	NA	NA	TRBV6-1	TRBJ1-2	CASSEAFGSGYTF	TGTGCCAGCAGTGAAGCGTTTGGGTCCGGCTACACCTTC
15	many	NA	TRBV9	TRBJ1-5	CASSAGTLSNQPQHF	TGTGCCAGCAGCGCTGGGACACTAAGCAATCAGCCCCAGCATTTT
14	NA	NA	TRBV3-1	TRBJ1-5	CASSRGRVNQPQHF	TGTGCCAGCAGCCGGGGACGGGTTAATCAGCCCCAGCATTTT
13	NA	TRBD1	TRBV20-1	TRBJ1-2	CSAPDRVVGGYTF	TGCAGTGCCCCGGACAGGGTAGTGGGAGGCTACACCTTC